The 12 T cell receptor beta chains given below trace back to one sample, sequenced in a study of T cell responses to AZD1222 COVID-19 vaccine. Sequencing was performed with immunoSEQ multiplex PCR; in TCRdb, only in-frame clones are kept and a portion is missing. The repertoire consists of 130,000 or so clones, with 80% to 90% occurring once and the leading ten covering about 27%. Sequenced here: peripheral blood, sampled 28 days after the second AZD1222 dose. The receptors come from an adult who received the AZD1222 COVID-19 vaccine.

The chain joins TRBV6-5 to TRBJ1-1; D ambiguous. The V and J ends lost 2 bases and 0 bases respectively, with 7 bases between them. CDR3 length: 14 amino acids. The germline V gene has CDR1 MNHEY and CDR2 SVGAGI. The CDR3 DNA is TGTGCCAGCAGTTACGGTCGTATGAACACTGAAGCTTTCTTT. Protein product: CASSYGRMNTEAFF.

V is TRBV28 and J is TRBJ2-2; tentatively, D is TRBD1 (6 bases). Trimming took 3 bases from V and 5 from J, leaving 13 bases between them. CDR3 length: 15 amino acids. Germline assignment: CDR1 MDHEN and CDR2 SYDVKM. CDR3 region: CASSFRTEDTGELFF. The CDR3 DNA sequence: TGTGCCAGCAGTTTCAGGACAGAGGATACCGGGGAGCTGTTTTTT.

The V call is TRBV29-1, the J call TRBJ1-1; 9 nucleotides agree with TRBD1. Germline assignment: CDR1 SQVTM and CDR2 ANQGSEA. With V trimmed by 1 base and J by 8 bases, 5 bases remained unmatched. This CDR3 has 13 residues. Here the CDR3 DNA reads TGCAGCGTTGAAGGTAGGACAGGGGACGAAGCTTTCTTT. Amino acid sequence: CSVEGRTGDEAFF.

This chain uses TRBV5-1 with TRBJ2-1, with 15 bases identical to TRBD2. This CDR3 comprises 16 residues. Germline CDR1 SGHRS, CDR2 YFSETQ. V lost 4 bases, J lost 7 bases, and 6 bases stayed unmatched. The CDR3 DNA is TGCGCCAGCAGCCCCGGGACTAGCGGGGGGTGGAATGAGCAGTTCTTC. This translates into CASSPGTSGGWNEQFF.

The table lists this clone with a few counts. The chain recombines TRBV9 with TRBJ1-2, with a possible D match to TRBD1 (6 bases). The CDR3 is made up of 14 amino acids. Germline V gene sequence: CDR1 SGDLS, CDR2 YYNGEE. The V end lost 1 base, the J end lost 4 bases, and 11 bases lay between the germline ends. The CDR3 loop reads CASSVTGGSYGYTF. In DNA, the CDR3 is TGTGCCAGCAGCGTAACGGGGGGCAGCTATGGCTACACCTTC.

The chain is built from TRBV28 and TRBJ2-7, with D maybe TRBD2 (7 bases). The CDR3 sequence is 15 residues long. The germline V gene encodes CDR1 MDHEN and CDR2 SYDVKM. The CDR3 nucleotides read TGTGGAGTGGTAGGGGGGGTAGGCAAATCCTACGAGCAGTACTTC. Protein product: CGVVGGVGKSYEQYF. Complete variable domain (other parts from reference TRBV28 and TRBJ2-7): DVKVTQSSRYLVKRTGEKVFLECVQDMDHENMFWYRQDPGLGLRLIYFSYDVKMKEKGDIPEGYSVSREKKERFSLILESASTNQTSMYLCGVVGGVGKSYEQYFGPGTRLTVT.

This chain uses TRBV5-1 with TRBJ1-5, with D maybe TRBD1 (5 bases). Trimming pared 4 bases from V and 4 bases from J, leaving 12 bases between. The CDR3 loop spans 14 amino acids. Germline V gene lookup returns CDR1 SGHRS and CDR2 YFSETQ. The CDR3 region is CASSREGRNQPQHF. The CDR3 coding sequence is TGCGCCAGCAGCCGCGAGGGGAGGAATCAGCCCCAGCATTTT.

This chain uses TRBV5-1 with TRBJ2-5, with TRBD2 matching over 9 bases. From germline, CDR1 is SGHRS and CDR2 YFSETQ. With V trimmed by 0 bases and J by 3 bases, 3 bases remained unmatched. This CDR3 is 15 amino acids long. The CDR3 spells CASSLAASGEETQYF. Written as DNA, the CDR3 is TGCGCCAGCAGCTTGGCTGCTAGCGGGGAAGAGACCCAGTACTTC.

The chain has TRBV5-6 and TRBJ1-2, with D perhaps matching TRBD1 (5 bases). From germline, CDR1 is SGHDT and CDR2 YYEEEE. The V end lost 2 bases, the J end lost 7 bases, and 9 bases lay between the germline ends. This CDR3 comprises 12 residues. The CDR3 loop reads CASSFGGGGYTF. CDR3 nucleotide sequence: TGTGCCAGCAGCTTCGGGGGTGGTGGCTACACCTTC.

The genes are TRBV2 and TRBJ2-5; D unresolved. The ends were cut back, 6 bases at V and 1 base at J, with 12 bases in the middle. The CDR3 is 14 amino acids. The germline V gene has CDR1 SNHLY and CDR2 FYNNEI. CDR3 region: CASRIGYSQETQYF. In DNA, the CDR3 is TGTGCCAGCAGAATCGGGTATAGCCAAGAGACCCAGTACTTC.

This chain uses TRBV7-8 with TRBJ1-1; maybe TRBD1 (6 bases). Per germline, CDR1 SGHVS and CDR2 FQNEAQ. V was trimmed by 5 bases and J by 11 bases, leaving 15 bases between them. CDR3 size: 12 residues. The CDR3 DNA reads TGTGCCAGCAGCGTAATCAGGGGAATGGCTTTCTTT. This sequence encodes CASSVIRGMAFF. Full variable domain (rest looked up from reference TRBV7-8 and TRBJ1-1): GAGVSQSPRYKVAKRGQDVALRCDPISGHVSLFWYQQALGQGPEFLTYFQNEAQLDKSGLPSDRFFAERPEGSVSTLKIQRTQQEDSAVYLCASSVIRGMAFFGQGTRLTVV.

As to this clone: The junction shows a germline mismatch at one end, possibly a read error. V usage is TRBV6-5 and J usage is TRBJ1-5; 8 bases fit TRBD1. CDR3 size: 14 residues. Germline values: CDR1 MNHEY, CDR2 SVGAGI. The CDR3 loop is CASSDSGGGQPQHF. Here the CDR3 DNA reads TGTGCCAGCAGTGACTCAGGGGGCGGTCAGCCCCAGCATTTT.